This T cell receptor beta chain was profiled in a study of beta chain features in type 1 diabetes. Points from the study as a whole: Shorter templates may be favored by PCR, equally so in patients and controls. For Type 1 diabetes patients, all four CD4+ subsets carried TCRB CDR3s that were moderately but significantly shorter.

The germline V gene has CDR1 SGDLS and CDR2 YYNGEE. Trimming removed 2 bases from V and 2 bases from J; junction bases left unmatched: 1. CDR3 size: 15 residues. There was one heparinised blood draw per donor, averaging approximately 120 mL. It was via CD45RO/CCR7/CD25/CD127/CD95/CD27 that CD4+ naive, central memory, regulatory and stem cell-like memory cells were sorted. The sequenced template was cDNA made from the entire isolated RNA. Produced via immunoSEQ multiplex PCR; TCRdb's table is partial and in-frame only. The data hold around 310,000 clones, with 11% observed a single time. This clone appeared a few times. The antigen is unknown.

Sequencing input: naive CD4+ T cells from blood. This TCR was sampled from a young woman in good health. The chain joins TRBV9 to TRBJ2-1; TRBD1 agrees at 10 bases. The CDR3 coding sequence is TGTGCCAGCAGCGTTGGACAGGGGGCCTACAATGAGCAGTTCTTC. Translated, it gives CASSVGQGAYNEQFF.